The 27 T cell receptor beta chains below come from one sample, sequenced in a study of a mutant IDH1 vaccine in newly diagnosed glioma. Which antigens these TCRs recognize remains unknown. Time point reported: week 5, during vaccination. Doses consisted of 300 ug of mutant IDH1 20-mer peptide each, paired with topical imiquimod. Clones were sequenced by immunoSEQ multiplex PCR, and TCRdb holds only the in-frame ones, with some missing. Among 30,000 to 40,000 clones, roughly 56% were seen once, and the ten largest hold approximately 10%. Material: PBMCs, obtained from a glioma patient whose treatment included an IDH1 peptide vaccine. Receptors originate from a woman aged 18-30 years with glioma.

This clone was detected a few times. The chain recombines TRBV29-1 with TRBJ2-5, with no clear D. Trimming took 4 bases from V and 4 from J, leaving 4 bases between them. CDR3 size: 10 residues. The germline V gene encodes CDR1 SQVTM and CDR2 ANQGSEA. The CDR3 sequence is CSVGAETQYF. CDR3 coding DNA: TGCAGCGTTGGGGCAGAGACCCAGTACTTC. Full variable domain (missing parts from reference TRBV29-1 and TRBJ2-5): SAVISQKPSRDICQRGTSLTIQCQVDSQVTMMFWYRQQPGQSLTLIATANQGSEATYESGFVIDKFPISRPNLTFSTLTVSNMSPEDSSIYLCSVGAETQYFGPGTRLLVL.

This clone was recorded a few times. This chain uses TRBV5-1 with TRBJ2-2, with no clear D. The V end was cut by 0 bases, the J end by 5 bases, with 5 bases between. The CDR3 is 13 residues long. Germline V CDR1 and CDR2: SGHRS, YFSETQ. This chain's CDR3 is CASSLEQTGELFF. The DNA of the CDR3 is TGCGCCAGCAGCTTGGAACAGACCGGGGAGCTGTTTTTT. Filled out from reference TRBV5-1 and TRBJ2-2, the complete variable domain reads KAGVTQTPRYLIKTRGQQVTLSCSPISGHRSVSWYQQTPGQGLQFLFEYFSETQRNKGNFPGRFSGRQFSNSRSEMNVSTLELGDSALYLCASSLEQTGELFFGEGSRLTVL.

This clone appeared a few times. CDR3 nucleotides: TGCGCCAGCAGCCAAGAATTTGGTGAGCAGTTCTTC. This translates into CASSQEFGEQFF. The V call is TRBV4-1, the J call TRBJ2-1; the D is unclear. The germline V and J ends were trimmed by 0 bases and 9 bases, with 6 bases remaining between them. Germline loops: CDR1 MGHRA, CDR2 YSYEKL. The CDR3 contains 12 residues.

This clone was seen a handful of times. The V call is TRBV16, the J call TRBJ1-2; TRBD1 matches 9 bases. Trimming removed 1 base from V and 3 bases from J; junction bases left unmatched: 6. Germline V gene sequence: CDR1 KGHSY, CDR2 FQNENV. There are 16 residues in the CDR3. The CDR3 region has the DNA TGTGCCAGCAGCCAATGGCGGGACAGGGAGGACTATGGCTACACCTTC. This encodes CASSQWRDREDYGYTF.

The CDR3 loop is CASSYSGQTNTGELFF. CDR3 in DNA: TGTGCCAGCAGTTACTCGGGACAGACTAACACCGGGGAGCTGTTTTTT. This chain connects TRBV6-6 to TRBJ2-2, with 7 bases that match TRBD1. V lost 0 bases to trimming and J lost 2 bases; unmatched junction nucleotides: 3. Looked up from germline, CDR1 is MNHNY and CDR2 is SVGAGI (reference sequence). This CDR3 has 16 amino acids.

The gene calls are TRBV25-1 and TRBJ2-7; possible D gene TRBD1, 6 bases. Germline CDR1 MGHDK, CDR2 SYGVNS. With 4 bases removed from V and 2 bases from J, the gap between germline ends came to 12 bases. This CDR3 comprises 14 residues. The DNA for the CDR3 is TGTGCCAGCAGTGGGTGGTCAGGGGCCTACGAGCAGTACTTC. Encoded protein: CASSGWSGAYEQYF.

This chain links TRBV5-1 with TRBJ2-3; TRBD1 might be the D (6 bases). The V end was cut by 0 bases, the J end by 3 bases, with 17 bases between. Germline V CDR1 and CDR2: SGHRS, YFSETQ. The CDR3 length is 17 residues. In nucleotides, the CDR3 is TGCGCCAGCAGCTTGGCGGGGAGACAGAGGGGGACAGATACGCAGTATTTT. Protein sequence: CASSLAGRQRGTDTQYF.

There are a few counts of this clone. This chain links TRBV30 with TRBJ1-2; D is undetermined. V was pared by 2 bases and J by 8 bases, with 9 bases between. Germline loops: CDR1 GTSNPN, CDR2 SVGIG (reference sequence). This CDR3 has 11 amino acids. CDR3 loop: CAWSPSSGYTF. CDR3 sequence (DNA): TGTGCCTGGAGTCCAAGTTCGGGCTACACCTTC.

The chain combines TRBV19 with TRBJ2-3; 7 nucleotides align to TRBD1. The CDR3 runs to 14 residues. Germline V gene sequence: CDR1 LNHDA, CDR2 SQIVND (reference sequence). Trimming cost V 3 bases and J 1 base; bases outside gene matches: 1. CDR3 coding DNA: TGTGCCAGTAGTATCGGGACAGGCACAGATACGCAGTATTTT. This encodes CASSIGTGTDTQYF.

The sample holds a few counts of this clone. The chain employs TRBV11-2 and TRBJ2-1, with a tentative D call TRBD2 (8 bases). The length of the CDR3 is 17 residues. The ends were cut back, 1 base at V and 8 bases at J, with 21 bases in the middle. Germline V gene lookup returns CDR1 SGHAT and CDR2 FQNNGV. The CDR3 region is CASSLAYSGTAADEQFF. The CDR3 DNA reads as TGTGCCAGCAGCTTAGCGTATAGCGGGACAGCTGCCGATGAGCAGTTCTTC.

V is TRBV21-1 and J is TRBJ1-2; the DNA was not used to check the table's D call, TRBD1. TRBV21-1 is given as a pseudogene. The CDR3 totals 15 residues. This CDR3 reads CASSKEGDRLYGYTF. The CDR3 DNA reads as TGTGCCAGCAGCAAAGAAGGTGACAGACTCTATGGCTACACCTTC.

The V and J genes are TRBV7-2 and TRBJ2-7, with a weak D call TRBD1 (5 bases). Germline V gene sequence: CDR1 SGHTA, CDR2 FQGNSA. The V gene lost 4 bases and the J gene lost 7 bases, with 14 bases spanning the gap. This CDR3 is built from 13 residues. The CDR3 protein is CASSSGPGLEQYF. The DNA of the CDR3 is TGTGCCAGCAGCTCCGGTCCAGGGCTTGAGCAGTACTTC.

This clone came up a few times. The genes are TRBV27 and TRBJ2-1, with D possibly matching TRBD2 (5 bases). V lost 11 bases and J lost 4, with 21 bases in between. The CDR3 runs 15 residues. In germline, CDR1 is MNHEY, CDR2 SMNVEV (reference sequence). CDR3 sequence reads: CASSEAARTYNEQFF. In DNA form, the CDR3 reads TGTGCCTCCTCCGAGGCGGCACGGACTTACAATGAGCAGTTCTTC.

This clone was picked up a small number of times. This chain connects TRBV19 to TRBJ1-1, with D possibly TRBD1 on 6 matching bases. Looked up from germline, CDR1 is LNHDA and CDR2 is SQIVND (reference sequence). Trimming took 6 bases from V and 4 from J, leaving 15 bases between them. The CDR3 totals 14 residues. This CDR3 is CASRSPGEGTEAFF. In DNA form, the CDR3 reads TGTGCCAGTAGGTCCCCAGGGGAGGGCACTGAAGCTTTCTTT.

The gene calls are TRBV7-9 and TRBJ2-3; 13 positions agree with TRBD2. Germline loops: CDR1 SEHNR, CDR2 FQNEAQ (reference sequence). This CDR3 spans 16 amino acids. After removal of 5 bases from V and 3 bases from J, the junction contained 5 bases not matched to a gene. The CDR3 DNA sequence: TGTGCCAGCAGCCCTACTAGCGGGAGGGTGACAGATACGCAGTATTTT. Its translation: CASSPTSGRVTDTQYF.

The V and J genes are TRBV7-2 and TRBJ1-1; no firm D call. This CDR3 contains 13 residues. The germline CDR1 and CDR2 sequences are SGHTA and FQGNSA. The V gene lost 5 bases and the J gene lost 3 bases, with 10 bases spanning the gap. The CDR3 DNA reads TGTGCCAGCAGCCCGGTTGGCGACACTGAAGCTTTCTTT. The encoded protein is CASSPVGDTEAFF.

This sequence joins TRBV27 and TRBJ2-5; no clear D. The J call may be incorrect, as the DNA end agrees better with TRBJ2-7. Looked up from germline, CDR1 is MNHEY and CDR2 is SMNVEV (reference sequence). This CDR3 comprises 14 residues. The CDR3 protein is CASSLGWAEDEQYF. CDR3 sequence (DNA): TGTGCCAGCAGTTTAGGGTGGGCCGAGGACGAGCAGTACTTC.

In DNA, the CDR3 is TGTGCCAGCAGCTGCTGGACAGGGAAGGTAGTCTATGGCTACACCTTC. It encodes CASSCWTGKVVYGYTF. The rearrangement links TRBV7-2 to TRBJ1-2, with 8 bases that match TRBD1. J lost 4 bases, V lost 4 bases, and 11 bases had no gene match. This CDR3 is 16 amino acids long. Germline V gene data show CDR1 as SGHTA and CDR2 as FQGNSA.

The V gene is TRBV7-9, the J gene TRBJ2-1; D remains ambiguous. Germline V lookup: CDR1 SEHNR, CDR2 FQNEAQ (reference sequence). Trimming left V 4 bases short and J 8 bases short, with 9 bases between. The CDR3 runs 12 residues. CDR3 DNA: TGTGCCAGCAGCTCGCTAGTAGATGAGCAGTTCTTC. This translates into CASSSLVDEQFF. Combining the CDR3 with reference TRBV7-9 and TRBJ2-1 gives the whole variable domain DTGVSQNPRHKITKRGQNVTFRCDPISEHNRLYWYRQTLGQGPEFLTYFQNEAQLEKSRLLSDRFSAERPKGSFSTLEIQRTEQGDSAMYLCASSSLVDEQFFGPGTRLTVL.

CDR3 nucleotide sequence: TGTGCCAGTAGTCAAAACAGGGGCCATGCCCCAGATACGCAGTATTTT. Translated: CASSQNRGHAPDTQYF. The chain recombines TRBV19 with TRBJ2-3, with 7 positions matching TRBD1. The V gene's germline CDR1 is LNHDA and CDR2 SQIVND (reference sequence). V dropped 5 bases and J dropped 4; count of bases not matched to a gene: 12. The CDR3 runs to 16 residues.

This CDR3 is CASSPSTVANEKLFF. CDR3 sequence (DNA): TGTGCCAGCTCACCTTCGACGGTCGCTAATGAAAAACTGTTTTTT. This sequence joins TRBV18 and TRBJ1-4; D is unresolved. V shed 3 bases and J shed 3 bases, with 11 bases lying between them. Germline CDR1 reads KGHSH; CDR2 reads LQKENI. The CDR3 is made up of 15 amino acids.

This clone occurred a few times. The rearrangement links TRBV27 to TRBJ1-1, with 9 bases aligning to TRBD1. This CDR3 has 13 amino acids. V lost 8 bases, J lost 5 bases, and 6 bases stayed unmatched. Per germline, CDR1 MNHEY and CDR2 SMNVEV (reference sequence). CDR3 bases: TGTGCCAGCCGACAGGGGGTAGGGACTGAAGCTTTCTTT. Translated, it gives CASRQGVGTEAFF.

V gene TRBV27 combines with J gene TRBJ2-2, with unresolved D. The length of the CDR3 is 13 residues. Germline V gene sequence: CDR1 MNHEY, CDR2 SMNVEV (reference sequence). V gave up 6 bases and J gave up 8 bases, with 13 bases separating them. The CDR3 nucleotides read TGTGCCAGCAGAATGACACTCGGAGGGGAGCTGTTTTTT. Protein product: CASRMTLGGELFF.

This clone was seen a single time. This rearrangement joins TRBV27 to TRBJ2-1, with D possibly TRBD2 on 5 matching bases. CDR1 MNHEY and CDR2 SMNVEV come from the germline V gene (reference sequence). The V end lost 2 bases, the J end lost 4 bases, and 9 bases lay between the germline ends. This CDR3 comprises 14 residues. CDR3 sequence (DNA): TGTGCCAGCAGTTTAGGCCTAGCTTACAATGAGCAGTTCTTC. This encodes CASSLGLAYNEQFF.

V is TRBV14 and J is TRBJ2-3; D is uncertain. CDR1 and CDR2 from the germline V gene are SGHDN and FVKESK. CDR3 length: 13 amino acids. The ends were cut back, 0 bases at V and 5 bases at J, with 6 bases in the middle. This CDR3 is CASSQDGQDTQYF. CDR3 DNA sequence: TGTGCCAGCAGCCAAGATGGGCAAGATACGCAGTATTTT.

This clone was observed a single time. V usage is TRBV28 and J usage is TRBJ2-7, with 8 bases fitting TRBD2. Trimming removed 8 bases from V and 6 bases from J; junction bases left unmatched: 12. From germline, CDR1 is MDHEN and CDR2 SYDVKM. The CDR3 loop spans 14 amino acids. The CDR3 DNA follows: TGTGCCAGCGCACCTAGGAGGACTAGCTCCGAGCAGTACTTC. Residues: CASAPRRTSSEQYF.

The chain joins TRBV5-4 to TRBJ1-2; D is unclear. This CDR3 region has 16 residues. V gave up 0 bases and J gave up 4 bases, with 16 bases separating them. The germline V gene has CDR1 SGHNT and CDR2 YYREEE (reference sequence). The DNA for the CDR3 is TGTGCCAGCAGCTTGGGAAGTCGTGTTCTCGGCTATGGCTACACCTTC. Amino acids: CASSLGSRVLGYGYTF.